The present T cell receptor beta chain was sequenced within a study of CD8+ T cells in alopecia areata. Study overall: Patients received oral tofacitinib, 5 to 10 mg twice daily, for moderate-to-severe alopecia areata. Affected scalp percentage gauged treated patients' severity.

Extracted RNA was reverse transcribed into cDNA, the sequencing template. Profiled with immunoSEQ multiplex PCR; TCRdb holds only in-frame clones, not every one. The table shows 200,000 or so clones, with 58% occurring only once. Treatment in this sample: oral pan-JAK inhibitor, 5-10 mg twice daily. The CDR3 covers 15 residues. CDR1 and CDR2 (germline): SGHRS, YFSETQ. V lost 0 bases to trimming and J lost 2 bases, with 11 bases between them. Study-wide points: Amid tofacitinib therapy, many expanded lesional clones stayed present in scalp and blood. Clonality exceeded that of normal scalp in lesional scalp, most notably in alopecia totalis/universalis.

On this clone: Its antigen is currently unknown.

The chain is built from TRBV5-1 and TRBJ2-5, with a tentative D call TRBD2 (6 bases). The sequenced sample was CD4+ T cells sorted from blood, obtained at week 24, from a patient treated with tofacitinib. This TCR derives from a human donor with alopecia areata. The CDR3 DNA sequence: TGCGCCAGCAGCTTGGAGCTAGCGCGACAAGAGACCCAGTACTTC. Translating gives CASSLELARQETQYF.